Listed below are T cell receptor beta chains from one sample, sequenced in a study of T cell repertoires in cytomegalovirus infection. TCRdb redid the calling of the reads with MiXCR, one entry per CDR3 protein. Among a few hundred thousand distinct CDR3 sequences listed, approximately 40% were seen once. Their specific antigens are unknown. The sequencing used cultured PBMCs, collected from culture after CMV antigen stimulation. These receptor sequences come from a human donor in good health (CMV status not recorded). Some clones in this sample may be carry-over from other donors' samples. Each CDR3 is given with its conserved first and last residue. Each record gives: clone size, J gene, V gene, D gene, CDR3 DNA, CDR3 protein. A D gene is named only where the DNA matches it firmly. Clone size is stated in some rows and not others, as once, few, many or a class when expanded.

>.|TRBJ2-1|TRBV14|.
TGTGCCAGCTCCATTTGGGGAATCTACAATGAGCAGTTCTTC
CASSIWGIYNEQFF
>few|TRBJ1-5|TRBV19|.
TGTGCCAGTAGTCCCGGGGTCGATCAGCCCCAGCATTTT
CASSPGVDQPQHF
>.|TRBJ2-2|TRBV19|.
TGTGCCAGCCGATTCGTGAACACCGGGGAGCTGTTTTTT
CASRFVNTGELFF
>few|TRBJ2-7|TRBV7-6|TRBD2
TGTGCCAGCAGCTTAGAGGCTAGCGGGGCGGTCTCCTACGAGCAGTACTTC
CASSLEASGAVSYEQYF
>.|TRBJ1-5|TRBV7-8|TRBD1
TGTGCCAGCAGCTCGGGGACAGTTAGCAATCAGCCCCAGCATTTT
CASSSGTVSNQPQHF
>.|TRBJ1-2|TRBV27|.
TGTGCCAGCAGTCAGCGATCTAACTATGGCTACACCTTC
CASSQRSNYGYTF
>.|TRBJ1-1|TRBV19|.
TGTGCCAGTTCAGGTTGGGGCTTCGAAGCTTTCTTT
CASSGWGFEAFF
>few|TRBJ2-1|TRBV11-2|TRBD1
TGTGCCGGGAGGGGACAGGGTCAGGATGAGCAGTTCTTC
CAGRGQGQDEQFF
>once|TRBJ2-6|TRBV19|.
TGTGCCAGTAGTATAGGCCACTCTGGGGCCAACGTCCTGACTTTC
CASSIGHSGANVLTF
>few|TRBJ2-1|TRBV7-8|.
TGTGCCAGCAGCATCCGGCCTTACAATGAGCAGTTCTTC
CASSIRPYNEQFF
>few|TRBJ1-5|TRBV27|.
TGTGCCACCTCAAGAGGGGGTCATAATCAGCCCCAGCATTTT
CATSRGGHNQPQHF
>few|TRBJ2-1|TRBV6-1|.
TGTGCCAGCAGTGCTCTCGGGGGTAATGAGCAGTTCTTC
CASSALGGNEQFF
>.|TRBJ2-1|TRBV6-2/TRBV6-3|.
TGTGCCAGCAGACCCGGGCCGACCCCCTACAATGAGCAGTTCTTC
CASRPGPTPYNEQFF
>few|TRBJ1-1|TRBV7-8|.
TGTGCCAGCATGGGGGCAGGCACTGAAGCTTTCTTT
CASMGAGTEAFF
>few|TRBJ1-2|TRBV7-6|.
TGTGCCAGCAGTAACGGAGGGATGCTTATGGGCTACACCTTC
CASSNGGMLMGYTF
>.|TRBJ2-1|TRBV4-1|.
TGCGCCAGCAGCCAAGATCTAGTGGGTCGCAATGAGCAGTTCTTC
CASSQDLVGRNEQFF
>.|TRBJ2-5|TRBV25-1|.
TGTGCCAGCAGTAGTATGGGGTACCAAGAGACCCAGTACTTC
CASSSMGYQETQYF
>.|TRBJ2-2|TRBV27|.
TGTGCCAGCAGTGCCCCCGGGAGAAACACCGGGGAGCTGTTTTTT
CASSAPGRNTGELFF
>.|TRBJ1-2|TRBV4-3|TRBD1
TGCGCCAGCAGCCAAGCCCGGGACAGGGTGCATGGCTACACCTTC
CASSQARDRVHGYTF
>.|TRBJ2-3|TRBV20-1|.
TGCAGTGCTAGACCGGGCCTCGTGCCAGATACGCAGTATTTT
CSARPGLVPDTQYF